This paragraph reports one TCR beta chain. Its target is not known. This sample stems from a study of radiotherapy plus CTLA-4 blockade in lung cancer. Whole-study context: Objective responses occurred in 15% to 20% of patients; roughly 30% had disease control. Points from the study as a whole: According to reports, early shifts in blood T cell clones, alongside interferon-beta, forecast response most accurately. Tumor-derived TCR clones expanded in blood after radiotherapy plus ipilimumab.

TCRdb's copy holds only in-frame clones and misses some; the assay was immunoSEQ multiplex PCR. Altogether more than 100,000 clones are present, over 80% being singletons, with the ten largest covering approximately 7%. The receptor was isolated from a human donor with non-small cell lung cancer that progressed on radiotherapy plus ipilimumab. The input for sequencing was peripheral blood, taken from a patient treated with radiotherapy plus ipilimumab.

CDR3 bases: TGTGCCAGCAGCTTATCCGACGGTTCCTACGAGCAGTACTTC. Translation gives CASSLSDGSYEQYF. The genes are TRBV11-2 and TRBJ2-7; D ambiguous. Germline V gene data show CDR1 as SGHAT and CDR2 as FQNNGV. Trimming removed 2 bases from V and 1 base from J, with 9 bases in between. The CDR3 runs 14 residues.